This TCR beta chain is from a study of blood T cells in healthy people across ages. The CDR3 loop spans 18 amino acids. Germline CDR1 and CDR2: SGHVS and FQNEAQ. The V and J ends lost 5 bases and 3 bases, in that order; junction bases with no gene match: 16. The table lists this clonotype with a few counts. Using a J-beta primer mix together with a sample-barcoded 5' primer, a second PCR was run for roughly 7 to 11 cycles. Using its own MiXCR run on the 5' RACE reads, TCRdb lists one record per CDR3 protein. The repertoire holds 1.2 million to 1.5 million distinct CDR3 sequences, approximately 59% seen once, with more than 6% in the top ten.

The origin of this receptor is a man aged 18 to 35 in good health. The rearrangement joins TRBV7-8 to TRBJ2-3; 8 bases fit TRBD2. Sample: blood. The CDR3 nucleotides are TGTGCCAGCAGCCTAATGGGGGCAAGCGGGAGATGGACAGATACGCAGTATTTT. Its translation is CASSLMGASGRWTDTQYF.